The rows below give T cell receptor beta chains drawn from one sample of a study of blood T cell repertoires in COVID-19. This table comes from immunoSEQ multiplex PCR, and its TCRdb copy is limited to in-frame clones, with some not included. Of about 200,000 clones in the sample, about 80% were seen once. Sequencing was done on a sample of peripheral blood. All receptors derive from a human donor with acute or convalescent COVID-19. The donor label of this sample is uncertain. Each CDR3 is given with its conserved first and last residue. The D gene is left open where the match is weak.

CASSLRGGGVTGELFF,TGTGCCAGCAGCTTGCGCGGCGGGGGAGTCACCGGGGAGCTGTTTTTT,TRBV7-8,16,TRBD2,TRBJ2-2
CASSDQGWTEAFF,TGTGCCAGCAGTGACCAGGGTTGGACTGAAGCTTTCTTT,TRBV2,13,-,TRBJ1-1
CAWSPEGARGYTF,TGTGCCTGGAGTCCCGAGGGCGCAAGAGGCTACACCTTC,TRBV30,13,-,TRBJ1-2
CASRSDRGPYEQYF,TGTGCCAGTAGATCGGACAGGGGGCCCTACGAGCAGTACTTC,TRBV19,14,TRBD1,TRBJ2-7
CASSFLESGSYEQYF,TGTGCCAGCAGCTTCCTGGAAAGCGGGAGCTACGAGCAGTACTTC,TRBV7-2,15,TRBD2,TRBJ2-7
CASRLRPGLARVAGELFF,TGTGCAAGTCGCCTGCGGCCGGGACTAGCAAGGGTAGCCGGGGAGCTGTTTTTT,TRBV12-2,18,-,TRBJ2-2
CASSQGGPSTGELFF,TGCGCCAGCAGCCAGGGAGGACCCAGTACCGGGGAGCTGTTTTTT,TRBV4-3,15,-,TRBJ2-2
CASSLGLAVGYEQYF,TGTGCCAGCAGCTTGGGACTAGCGGTCGGGTACGAGCAGTACTTC,TRBV5-4,15,TRBD2,TRBJ2-7
CASSLTRAGVPAGELFF,TGTGCCAGCAGCTTAACGAGGGCAGGGGTTCCGGCCGGGGAGCTGTTTTTT,TRBV7-3,17,-,TRBJ2-2
CASSLSLGDRATQYF,TGTGCCAGCAGTTTATCGTTAGGGGACAGAGCTACGCAGTATTTT,TRBV27,15,TRBD1,TRBJ2-3